These T cell receptor beta chains were read from a single sample in a study of blood T cells in healthy people across ages. TCRdb analysed the 5' RACE reads with MiXCR anew, one entry per CDR3 protein. The sample lists around 280,000 distinct CDR3 sequences, roughly 26% occurring once. Sequencing was performed on blood. These receptors came from a woman in her sixties or seventies in good health. CDR3s include the opening cysteine and the closing phenylalanine or tryptophan. Size is omitted from some rows. Given values are once, few, many or a class for expanded clones.

>-|TRBV24-1|TRBJ2-6
CATSDSVNRAGANVLTF
>-|TRBV7-6|TRBJ2-3
CASSRGVSTDTQYF
>few|TRBV4-1|TRBJ2-1
CASSQDSSETYNEQFF
>-|TRBV5-1|TRBJ1-1
CASSTEGVNTEAFF
>many|TRBV5-1|TRBJ2-6
CASSLENVLTF
>-|TRBV29-1|TRBJ2-3
CSVHRETDTQYF
>-|TRBV11-2|TRBJ2-7
CASSFLASGSREQYF
>many|TRBV15|TRBJ1-4
CATSRGTFDEKLFF
>once|TRBV7-2|TRBJ2-7
CASSLWGVEQYF
>-|TRBV7-2|-
CASVGSGRYRGNEQFF
>-|TRBV20-1|TRBJ2-3
CSARETSGSLSTDTQYF
>few|TRBV20-1|TRBJ1-4
CSASRPGTGEKLFF
>few|TRBV4-1|TRBJ2-4
CASSQGGTDDIQYF
>few|TRBV5-1|TRBJ2-6
CASSLVLTGGGSGANVLTF
>-|TRBV6-5|TRBJ1-2
CASSYPIGDGYTF
>many|TRBV5-1|TRBJ1-2
CASSARGGENGYTF
>few|TRBV7-9|TRBJ1-6
CASSLVQGGSPLHF
>few|TRBV4-2|TRBJ2-7
CASSQELAGSSYEQYF
>few|TRBV29-1|TRBJ2-4
CSASLEVAKNIQYF
>few|TRBV4-2|TRBJ1-4
CASSQGRQEEKLFF
>-|TRBV20-1|TRBJ2-3
CSAREAPTDTQYF
>many|TRBV18|TRBJ2-7
CASSPERGRSYEQYF
>few|TRBV20-1|TRBJ2-4
CSAHAQGNIQYF
>-|TRBV20-1|TRBJ2-3
CSARTPLVAEGGDTQYF
>-|TRBV20-1|TRBJ2-7
CSARDRQGAAYGQYF